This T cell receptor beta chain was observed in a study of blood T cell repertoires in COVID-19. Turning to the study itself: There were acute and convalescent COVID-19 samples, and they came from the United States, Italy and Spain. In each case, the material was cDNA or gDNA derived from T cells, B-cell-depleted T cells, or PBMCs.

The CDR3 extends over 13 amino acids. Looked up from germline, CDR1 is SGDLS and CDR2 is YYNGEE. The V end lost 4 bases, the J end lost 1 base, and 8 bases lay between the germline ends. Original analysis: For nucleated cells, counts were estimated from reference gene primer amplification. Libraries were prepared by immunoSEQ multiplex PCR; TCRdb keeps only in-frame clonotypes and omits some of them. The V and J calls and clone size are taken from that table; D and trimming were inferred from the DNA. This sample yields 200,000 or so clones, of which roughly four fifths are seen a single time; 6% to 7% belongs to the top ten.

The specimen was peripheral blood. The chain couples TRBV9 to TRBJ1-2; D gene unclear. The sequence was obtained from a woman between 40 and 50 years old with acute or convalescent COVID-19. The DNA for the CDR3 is TGTGCCAGCAGCCCCAGGCTTAACTATGGCTACACCTTC. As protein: CASSPRLNYGYTF.